One sample yielded the 12 T cell receptor beta chains listed below, sequenced in a study of T cell repertoires in cytomegalovirus infection. Which antigens these TCRs recognize remains unknown. TCRdb re-called the reads through MiXCR, storing one row per CDR3 protein. The table shows roughly 340,000 distinct CDR3 sequences, with 25% to 30% occurring only once. This specimen was cultured PBMCs, taken from culture after CMV antigen stimulation. The receptors here all came from a human donor in good health (CMV status not recorded). Some clones in this sample may be carry-over from other donors' samples.

This clonotype was detected ten times or more. The CDR3 region is CASSSIRPGFSYYGYTF. The CDR3 bases are TGTGCCAGCAGCTCCATACGACCGGGATTTTCTTACTATGGCTACACCTTC. The chain has TRBV7-2 and TRBJ1-2; no clear D gene. With 4 bases removed from V and 3 bases from J, the gap between germline ends came to 21 bases. CDR1 SGHTA and CDR2 FQGNSA come from the germline V gene. This CDR3 has 17 residues.

The sample holds a few counts of this clonotype. This chain connects TRBV10-3 to TRBJ2-1; 10 bases match TRBD2. Germline V CDR1 and CDR2: ENHRY, SYGVKD. The ends lost 6 bases at V and 0 bases at J; junction bases unmatched: 5. The CDR3 length is 16 residues. The CDR3 region is CAIRTLAGSSYNEQFF. CDR3 nucleotide sequence: TGTGCCATCAGGACACTAGCGGGAAGCTCCTACAATGAGCAGTTCTTC.

The rearrangement uses TRBV29-1 and TRBJ2-7, with 7 bases that match TRBD1. Trimming removed 1 base from V and 2 bases from J; junction bases left unmatched: 8. Germline lookup yields CDR1 SQVTM and CDR2 ANQGSEA. There are 15 residues in the CDR3. This CDR3 is CSVEGGTVSAYEQYF. The CDR3 DNA reads TGCAGCGTTGAAGGAGGGACAGTCTCAGCCTACGAGCAGTACTTC.

This clonotype occurred many times. DNA for the CDR3: TGTGCCAGCAGGAGGACAGAGAACACTGAAGCTTTCTTT. Encoded protein: CASRRTENTEAFF. This chain links TRBV12-3 or TRBV12-4 with TRBJ1-1; D is possibly TRBD1 (6 bases). The CDR3 has 13 residues. With 6 bases removed from V and 1 base from J, the gap between germline ends came to 9 bases.

This clonotype was seen a few times. This chain connects TRBV6-1 to TRBJ2-7; 8 nucleotides align to TRBD1. This CDR3 has 15 amino acids. J gave up 3 bases and V 7 bases, and 11 bases lay outside the gene matches. Germline CDR1 reads MNHNS; CDR2 reads SASEGT. The CDR3 DNA reads as TGTGCCAGCACCCGAGGACAGGGTGGGTACTACGAGCAGTACTTC. Translating gives CASTRGQGGYYEQYF.

This clonotype was seen a few times. The J gene is TRBJ2-7, the V gene TRBV6-1, with 10 bases fitting TRBD2. CDR1 is MNHNS, CDR2 SASEGT, per germline. J lost 5 bases, V lost 5 bases, and 9 bases had no gene match. The CDR3 covers 15 residues. The CDR3 protein is CASSHRLAGVDEQYF. As DNA, the CDR3 is TGTGCCAGCAGTCACAGGCTAGCGGGAGTGGACGAGCAGTACTTC.

This clonotype was counted between two and nine times. The gene calls are TRBV12-3 or TRBV12-4 and TRBJ1-5; D uncertain. The CDR3 runs to 12 residues. Trimming cost V 4 bases and J 10 bases, with 11 bases left between them. CDR3 nucleotides: TGTGCCAGCAGTTCGCTACTCAAACCCCAGCATTTT. It codes for CASSSLLKPQHF.

In its sample, this clonotype was seen a few times. V usage is TRBV7-9 and J usage is TRBJ1-6, with 7 positions matching TRBD1. The CDR3 totals 15 residues. Germline CDR1 SEHNR, CDR2 FQNEAQ (reference sequence). The V segment lost 5 bases and the J segment 6 bases; nucleotides outside the gene matches: 7. In DNA form, the CDR3 reads TGTGCCAGCAGCCCCTTCCGGGACAGTAATTCACCCCTCCACTTT. Its translation: CASSPFRDSNSPLHF. Full variable domain (rest looked up from reference TRBV7-9 and TRBJ1-6): DTGVSQNPRHKITKRGQNVTFRCDPISEHNRLYWYRQTLGQGPEFLTYFQNEAQLEKSRLLSDRFSAERPKGSFSTLEIQRTEQGDSAMYLCASSPFRDSNSPLHFGNGTRLTVT.

The chain combines TRBV6-2 or TRBV6-3 with TRBJ1-5, with 12 bases fitting TRBD1. Trimming cost V 5 bases and J 0 bases; bases outside gene matches: 5. This CDR3 region has 17 residues. The V gene's germline CDR1 is MNHEY and CDR2 SVGEGT. CDR3 DNA: TGTGCCAGCAGTGGGACAGGGGGCCCTCATAGCAATCAGCCCCAGCATTTT. It specifies CASSGTGGPHSNQPQHF.

This clonotype was seen a few times. CDR3 bases: TGTGCCAGCAGCTTGGGTTCAGGCGCAGCCCTCCACTTT. It translates to CASSLGSGAALHF. The chain is built from TRBV7-3 and TRBJ1-6; D is ambiguous. V lost 3 bases and J lost 14, with 14 bases in between. The CDR3 consists of 13 residues. Looked up from germline, CDR1 is SGHTA and CDR2 is FQGTGA.

This clonotype was picked up a small number of times. The V call is TRBV12-5, the J call TRBJ1-5; the D is unclear. The germline gives CDR1 LGHNT, CDR2 FRNRAP. The CDR3 is made up of 17 amino acids. Trimming took off 3 bases at V and 6 bases at J, with 21 bases between the two ends. The CDR3 loop reads CASGLQPWYRDGQPQHF. In DNA form, the CDR3 reads TGTGCTAGTGGTTTACAGCCTTGGTACCGAGATGGTCAGCCCCAGCATTTT. Full variable domain (outside the CDR3, taken from reference TRBV12-5 and TRBJ1-5): DARVTQTPRHKVTEMGQEVTMRCQPILGHNTVFWYRQTMMQGLELLAYFRNRAPLDDSGMPKDRFSAEMPDATLATLKIQPSEPRDSAVYFCASGLQPWYRDGQPQHFGDGTRLSIL.

The genes are TRBV29-1 and TRBJ1-1; TRBD1 matches at 9 bases. CDR1 is SQVTM, CDR2 ANQGSEA, per germline. Trimming took 1 base from V and 6 from J; bases not matched to a gene: 6. The length of the CDR3 is 14 residues. In DNA, the CDR3 is TGCAGCGTTGAAGGGGGGACAGGGATCCCTGAAGCTTTCTTT. Its translation is CSVEGGTGIPEAFF. Supplemented by reference TRBV29-1 and TRBJ1-1, the full variable domain reads SAVISQKPSRDICQRGTSLTIQCQVDSQVTMMFWYRQQPGQSLTLIATANQGSEATYESGFVIDKFPISRPNLTFSTLTVSNMSPEDSSIYLCSVEGGTGIPEAFFGQGTRLTVV.